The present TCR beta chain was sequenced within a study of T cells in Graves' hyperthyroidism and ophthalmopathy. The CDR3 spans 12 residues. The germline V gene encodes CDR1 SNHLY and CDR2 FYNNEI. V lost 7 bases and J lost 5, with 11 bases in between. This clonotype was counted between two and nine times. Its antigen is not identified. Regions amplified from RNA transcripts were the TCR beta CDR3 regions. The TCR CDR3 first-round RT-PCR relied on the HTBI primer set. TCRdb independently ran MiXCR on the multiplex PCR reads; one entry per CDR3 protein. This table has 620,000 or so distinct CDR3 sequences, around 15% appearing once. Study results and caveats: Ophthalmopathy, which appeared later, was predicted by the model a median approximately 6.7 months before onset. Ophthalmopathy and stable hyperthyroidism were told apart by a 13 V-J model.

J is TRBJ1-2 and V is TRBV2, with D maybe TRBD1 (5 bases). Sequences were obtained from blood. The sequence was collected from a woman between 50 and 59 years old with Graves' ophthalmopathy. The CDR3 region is CASMRAGYGYTF. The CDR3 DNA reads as TGTGCCAGCATGAGGGCAGGGTATGGCTACACCTTC.